The 10 T cell receptor beta chains below all came from one sample that was sequenced in a study of tumor-infiltrating lymphocytes in primary liver carcinoma. Co-extraction of both nucleic acids (RNA and DNA) used about 20-33 mg of unsorted bulk tissue. Reverse transcription of 500 to 650 ng total RNA with a constant-region primer produced TCR beta cDNA. Library construction for TCR beta comprised three nested multiplex PCR rounds performed with slightly modified ARM-PCR. The first two PCR rounds, nine to ten cycles each, used TRBV1-TRBV30 forward primers and a C-beta reverse primer. MiXCR, run by TCRdb on the multiplex PCR reads, gives a single entry per CDR3 protein. The top ten hold around 9.5% of the sample, which has roughly 100,000 distinct CDR3 sequences, approximately 68% seen once. Material for sequencing was liver tumor tissue from sampling region 5. Subset of the sample: tumor region T5, tumor centre. These receptors were collected from a woman in her sixties with primary liver carcinoma and hepatitis B virus infection.

In regard to this clonotype: Relative to the germline gene, one junction end is altered; a read error may explain this. The V and J genes are TRBV7-9 and TRBJ2-1; 7 nucleotides agree with TRBD2. Germline CDR1 reads SEHNR; CDR2 reads FQNEAQ (reference sequence). The length of the CDR3 is 17 residues. CDR3 bases: TGTGCCAACAGCTTAGGTGGGCGCGGGAGCTCCTATAATGAGCAGTTCTTC. Its protein is CANSLGGRGSSYNEQFF.

In regard to this clonotype: A read error is likely, as this CDR3 ends without the conserved phenylalanine or tryptophan. The V call is TRBV6-5, the J call TRBJ2-2; possibly TRBD1 for D (5 bases). Germline CDR1 is MNHEY and CDR2 is SVGAGI. The CDR3 contains 14 residues. Trimming cost V 2 bases and J 5 bases, with 9 bases left between them. CDR3 DNA: TGTGCCAGCAGTTACACGAAGGGGACCGGGGAGCTGTTTTAT. Its protein is CASSYTKGTGELFY.

The CDR3 loop is CAGSMPIGGREKLFF. The CDR3 DNA sequence: TGTGCGGGCAGCATGCCGATAGGGGGTAGAGAAAAACTGTTTTTT. This chain uses TRBV11-2 with TRBJ1-4, with D possibly being TRBD1 (6 bases). CDR1 is SGHAT and CDR2 is FQNNGV in the germline V gene. CDR3 length: 15 amino acids.

The table lists this clonotype with many counts. The V call is TRBV6-5, the J call TRBJ2-7; D is uncertain. In germline, CDR1 is MNHEY, CDR2 SVGAGI. This CDR3 spans 14 amino acids. Trimming took 4 bases from V and 5 from J, leaving 15 bases between them. The CDR3: CASSSRLTDHEQYF. The DNA of the CDR3 is TGTGCCAGCAGTTCCCGGTTGACGGACCACGAGCAGTACTTC.

This clonotype came up a few times. A much larger clone differs from this one at a single base, so this may be a read error. V gene TRBV10-3 combines with J gene TRBJ2-3, with a tentative D call TRBD2 (5 bases). The CDR3 consists of 17 residues. Germline CDR1 reads ENHRY; CDR2 reads SYGVKD. Trimming cost V 0 bases and J 2 bases, with 15 bases left between them. The CDR3 spells CAISESGRGLTTDTQYF. CDR3 DNA sequence: TGTGCCATCAGTGAGTCAGGGAGAGGGTTGACCACAGATACGCAGTATTTT.

As concerns this clonotype: One end of the junction does not line up with germline, which may come from a read error. V and J are TRBV6-5 and TRBJ1-2, with D perhaps TRBD1 (5 bases). CDR1 and CDR2 (germline): MNHEY, SVGAGI. CDR3 length: 15 amino acids. In DNA, the CDR3 is TGTACCAGTAGCCAAGTAACTGGGGCAGCAGGAGGCTACACCTTC. Translated: CTSSQVTGAAGGYTF.

With regard to this clonotype: Because the CDR3's place on the DNA is in doubt, the DNA is left out and the CDR3 is given as listed by TCRdb. The CDR3 here is CASSLIGQGYGCTF. The rearrangement uses TRBV11-2 and TRBJ1-2; whether TRBD1, the table's D call, matches the DNA was not checked. Germline V CDR1 and CDR2: SGHAT, FQNNGV. Counting both end residues, the CDR3 totals 14 amino acids.

Concerning this clonotype: A read error may explain this, as a much larger clone is one base away. The V gene is TRBV10-2, the J gene TRBJ2-1, with 9 bases fitting TRBD2. In germline, CDR1 is WSHSY, CDR2 SAAADI. The CDR3 is 16 amino acids. CDR3 DNA: TGCGCCAGCCTGGGACTAGCCCGAGCGGGGGACAATGAGGAGTTCTTC. Amino acid sequence: CASLGLARAGDNEEFF.

The chain combines TRBV11-2 with TRBJ2-1; D is ambiguous. Trimming pared 6 bases from V and 16 bases from J, leaving 25 bases between. This CDR3 region has 14 residues. Germline loops: CDR1 SGHAT, CDR2 FQNNGV. The chain's CDR3 is CASSPHSRYRDHFF. DNA for the CDR3: TGTGCCAGCAGTCCGCACTCGAGGTATAGGGATCACTTCTTC.

In its sample, this clonotype ranks as medium-sized. CDR3 bases: TGTGCCAGCAGCTTGAGAGTGGACGGGGAAGCTTTCTTT. It codes for CASSLRVDGEAFF. The genes are TRBV11-2 and TRBJ1-1; D gene unclear. The length of the CDR3 is 13 residues. V was shortened by 3 bases and J by 8 bases, with 13 bases between the two germline ends. The germline V gene encodes CDR1 SGHAT and CDR2 FQNNGV. Using reference TRBV11-2 and TRBJ1-1 for the parts outside the CDR3, the full variable domain is EAGVAQSPRYKIIEKRQSVAFWCNPISGHATLYWYQQILGQGPKLLIQFQNNGVVDDSQLPKDRFSAERLKGVDSTLKIQPAKLEDSAVYLCASSLRVDGEAFFGQGTRLTVV.